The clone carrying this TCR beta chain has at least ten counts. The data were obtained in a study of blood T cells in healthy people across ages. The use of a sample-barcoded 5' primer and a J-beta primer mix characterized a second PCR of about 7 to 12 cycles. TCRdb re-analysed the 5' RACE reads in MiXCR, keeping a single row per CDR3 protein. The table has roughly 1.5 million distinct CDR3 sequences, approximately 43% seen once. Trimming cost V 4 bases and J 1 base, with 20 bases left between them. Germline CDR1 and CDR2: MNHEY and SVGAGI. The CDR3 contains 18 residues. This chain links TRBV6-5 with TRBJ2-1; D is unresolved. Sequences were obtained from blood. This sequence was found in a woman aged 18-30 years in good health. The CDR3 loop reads CASSLHSFAVTSYNEQFF. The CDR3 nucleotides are TGTGCCAGCAGTTTGCATTCTTTCGCTGTTACTTCCTACAATGAGCAGTTCTTC.